One and the same sample provided the 5 T cell receptor beta chains below, sequenced in a study of blood T cell repertoires in COVID-19. Sequencing used immunoSEQ multiplex PCR; TCRdb keeps in-frame clones, though not all of them. The sample contains about 260,000 clones, approximately 92% of which appear only once. Sequencing was done on a sample of peripheral blood. The receptors were gathered from a person aged 18 to 35 with COVID-19, enrolled during active disease.

This clone has only one observation. The gene calls are TRBV6-5 and TRBJ2-2; D is perhaps TRBD1 (6 bases). This CDR3 is built from 13 residues. V lost 6 bases and J lost 5, with 10 bases in between. Germline CDR1 MNHEY, CDR2 SVGAGI. Written as DNA, the CDR3 is TGTGCCAGCAGCCTCGACAGGACCGGGGAGCTGTTTTTT. Its protein product is CASSLDRTGELFF.

The chain recombines TRBV18 with TRBJ2-7; 7 bases agree with TRBD2. Germline values: CDR1 KGHSH, CDR2 LQKENI. V was clipped by 5 bases and J by 2 bases; unmatched bases: 6. The CDR3 has 14 amino acids. CDR3 nucleotides: TGTGCCAGCTCAACGGACCGGGGGGCCTACGAGCAGTACTTC. Its protein is CASSTDRGAYEQYF.

The count of this clone is one. This chain connects TRBV29-1 to TRBJ1-1; D gene ambiguous. Germline CDR1 reads SQVTM; CDR2 reads ANQGSEA. The CDR3 contains 11 residues. V was trimmed by 5 bases and J by 0 bases, leaving 4 bases between them. The CDR3 is CSVLLNTEAFF. CDR3 bases: TGCAGCGTTCTATTGAACACTGAAGCTTTCTTT.

The chain carries TRBV2 and TRBJ1-1; the D is unclear. CDR3 length: 13 amino acids. The germline gives CDR1 SNHLY, CDR2 FYNNEI. V lost 8 bases and J 10 bases, leaving 20 bases between the germline ends. The CDR3 coding sequence is TGTGCCAGCCTGCGGGAGGGCCATATGGGAGCTTTCTTT. Amino acids: CASLREGHMGAFF.

This chain uses TRBV9 with TRBJ2-1, with D maybe TRBD2 (6 bases). CDR1 is SGDLS, CDR2 YYNGEE, per germline. There are 15 residues in the CDR3. V lost 3 bases to trimming and J lost 6 bases, with 16 bases between them. CDR3 DNA: TGTGCCAGCAGCGCTGAGATAGCGGCCTCCAATGAGCAGTTCTTC. Translated: CASSAEIAASNEQFF.